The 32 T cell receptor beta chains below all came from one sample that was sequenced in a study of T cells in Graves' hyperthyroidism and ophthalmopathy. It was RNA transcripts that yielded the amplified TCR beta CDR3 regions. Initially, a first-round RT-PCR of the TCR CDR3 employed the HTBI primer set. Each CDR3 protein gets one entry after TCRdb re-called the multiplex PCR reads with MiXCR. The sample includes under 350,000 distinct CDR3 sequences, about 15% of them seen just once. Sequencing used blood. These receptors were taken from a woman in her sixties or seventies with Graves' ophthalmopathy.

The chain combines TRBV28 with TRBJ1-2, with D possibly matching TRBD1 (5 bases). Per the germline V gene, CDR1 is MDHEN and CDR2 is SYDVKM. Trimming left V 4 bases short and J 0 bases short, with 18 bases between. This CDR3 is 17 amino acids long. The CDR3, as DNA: TGTGCCAGCAGTTCCATAGACAGCCTAATAACTAACTATGGCTACACCTTC. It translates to CASSSIDSLITNYGYTF.

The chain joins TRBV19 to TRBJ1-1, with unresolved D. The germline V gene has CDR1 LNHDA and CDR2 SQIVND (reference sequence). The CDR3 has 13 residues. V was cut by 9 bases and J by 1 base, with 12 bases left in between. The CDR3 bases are TGTGCCAGCAAAAAGGCCGGGAACACTGAAGCTTTCTTT. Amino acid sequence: CASKKAGNTEAFF.

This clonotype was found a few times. The CDR3 region has the DNA TGTGCCAGCAGCCAATCCCACGGCGGAAACACCATATATTTT. It is translated as CASSQSHGGNTIYF. V usage is TRBV3-1 and J usage is TRBJ1-3; D ambiguous. V lost 2 bases and J lost 4, with 9 bases in between. Germline assignment: CDR1 LGHDT and CDR2 YNNKEL (reference sequence). The CDR3 length is 14 residues.

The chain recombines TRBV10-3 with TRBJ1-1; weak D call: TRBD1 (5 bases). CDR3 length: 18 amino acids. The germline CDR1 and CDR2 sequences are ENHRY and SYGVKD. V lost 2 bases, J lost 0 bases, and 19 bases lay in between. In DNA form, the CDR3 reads TGTGCCATCAGTGAGAGGGGCGGGAGAGGTGGAGTGAACACTGAAGCTTTCTTT. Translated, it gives CAISERGGRGGVNTEAFF.

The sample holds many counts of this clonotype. The CDR3 DNA reads TGCAGTGCTAGAGGGGGACTGCATGGCTACACCTTC. Residues: CSARGGLHGYTF. The chain is built from TRBV20-1 and TRBJ1-2, with D possibly matching TRBD1 (5 bases). Germline CDR1 reads DFQATT; CDR2 reads SNEGSKA (reference sequence). The CDR3 has 12 residues. The V and J ends lost 1 base and 6 bases respectively, with 9 bases between them.

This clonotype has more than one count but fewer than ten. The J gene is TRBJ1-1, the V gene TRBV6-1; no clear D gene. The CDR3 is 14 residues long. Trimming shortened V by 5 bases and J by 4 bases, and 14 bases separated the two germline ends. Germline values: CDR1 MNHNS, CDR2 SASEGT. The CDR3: CASSSDRRITEAFF. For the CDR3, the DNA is TGTGCCAGCAGTTCGGACCGGAGGATCACTGAAGCTTTCTTT.

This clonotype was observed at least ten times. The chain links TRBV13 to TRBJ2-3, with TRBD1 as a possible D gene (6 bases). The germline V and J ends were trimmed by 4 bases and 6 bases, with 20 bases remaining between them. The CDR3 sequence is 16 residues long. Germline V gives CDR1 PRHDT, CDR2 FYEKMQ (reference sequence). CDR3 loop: CASSSTPGQWEDTQYF. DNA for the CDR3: TGTGCCAGCAGCTCGACACCGGGACAATGGGAGGATACGCAGTATTTT. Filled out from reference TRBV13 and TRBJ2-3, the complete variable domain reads AAGVIQSPRHLIKEKRETATLKCYPIPRHDTVYWYQQGPGQDPQFLISFYEKMQSDKGSIPDRFSAQQFSDYHSELNMSSLELGDSALYFCASSSTPGQWEDTQYFGPGTRLTVL.

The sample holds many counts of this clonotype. The CDR3 region is CSATQGLNYGYTF. The CDR3 DNA is TGCAGTGCTACCCAGGGTCTTAACTATGGCTACACCTTC. The rearrangement joins TRBV20-1 to TRBJ1-2; the D gene is possibly TRBD1 (5 bases). The CDR3 extends over 13 amino acids. With 4 bases removed from V and 1 base from J, the gap between germline ends came to 10 bases. Germline CDR1 is DFQATT and CDR2 is SNEGSKA (reference sequence).

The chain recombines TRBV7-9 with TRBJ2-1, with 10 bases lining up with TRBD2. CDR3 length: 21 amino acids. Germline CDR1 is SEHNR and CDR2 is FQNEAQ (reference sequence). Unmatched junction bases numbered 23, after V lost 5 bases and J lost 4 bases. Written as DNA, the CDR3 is TGTGCCAGCAGCCCTGGCCAGGGGAGTAGGACTAGCGGAGGGGGGTACAATGAGCAGTTCTTC. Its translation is CASSPGQGSRTSGGGYNEQFF.

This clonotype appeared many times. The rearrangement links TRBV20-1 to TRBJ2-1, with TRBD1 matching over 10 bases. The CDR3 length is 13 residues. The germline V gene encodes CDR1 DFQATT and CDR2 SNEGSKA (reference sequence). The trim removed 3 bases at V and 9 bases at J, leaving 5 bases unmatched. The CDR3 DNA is TGCAGTGCTAGTAGACAGGGGGCCGGTGAGCAGTTCTTC. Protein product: CSASRQGAGEQFF.

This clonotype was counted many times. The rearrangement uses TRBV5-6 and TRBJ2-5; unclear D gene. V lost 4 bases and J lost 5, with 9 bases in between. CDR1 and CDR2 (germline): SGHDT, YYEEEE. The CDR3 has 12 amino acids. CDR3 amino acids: CASSTPEETQYF. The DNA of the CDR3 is TGTGCCAGCAGCACTCCGGAGGAGACCCAGTACTTC. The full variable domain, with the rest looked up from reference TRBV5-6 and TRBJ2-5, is DAGVTQSPTHLIKTRGQQVTLRCSPKSGHDTVSWYQQALGQGPQFIFQYYEEEERQRGNFPDRFSGHQFPNYSSELNVNALLLGDSALYLCASSTPEETQYFGPGTRLLVL.

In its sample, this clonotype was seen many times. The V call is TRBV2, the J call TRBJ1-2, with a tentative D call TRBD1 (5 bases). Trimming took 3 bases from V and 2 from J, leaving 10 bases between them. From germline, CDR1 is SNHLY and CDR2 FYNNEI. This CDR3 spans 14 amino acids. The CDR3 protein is CASSDGGGNYGYTF. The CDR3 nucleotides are TGTGCCAGCAGTGATGGGGGTGGGAACTATGGCTACACCTTC.

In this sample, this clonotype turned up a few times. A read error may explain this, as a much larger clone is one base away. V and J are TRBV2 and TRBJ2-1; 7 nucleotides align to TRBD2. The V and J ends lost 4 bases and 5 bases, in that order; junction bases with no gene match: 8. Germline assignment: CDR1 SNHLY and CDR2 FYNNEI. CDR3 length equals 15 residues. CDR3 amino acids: CASSAGREVDNEQFF. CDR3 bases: TGTGCCAGCAGTGCGGGGAGGGAGGTCGACAATGAGCAGTTCTTC.

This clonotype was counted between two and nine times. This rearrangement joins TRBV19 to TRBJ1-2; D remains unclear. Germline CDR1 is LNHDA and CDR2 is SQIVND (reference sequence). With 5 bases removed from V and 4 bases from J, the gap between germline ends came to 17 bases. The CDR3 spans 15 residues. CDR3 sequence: CASSPYGPDPYGYTF. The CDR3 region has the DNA TGTGCCAGTAGTCCATATGGCCCAGACCCCTATGGCTACACCTTC.

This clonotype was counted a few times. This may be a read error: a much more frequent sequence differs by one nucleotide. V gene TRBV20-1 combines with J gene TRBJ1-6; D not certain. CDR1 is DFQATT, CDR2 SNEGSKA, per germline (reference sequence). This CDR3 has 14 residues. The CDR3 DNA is TGCAGTGCTAGAGATCCGGGAATGAATTCACCCCCCCACTTT. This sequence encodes CSARDPGMNSPPHF.

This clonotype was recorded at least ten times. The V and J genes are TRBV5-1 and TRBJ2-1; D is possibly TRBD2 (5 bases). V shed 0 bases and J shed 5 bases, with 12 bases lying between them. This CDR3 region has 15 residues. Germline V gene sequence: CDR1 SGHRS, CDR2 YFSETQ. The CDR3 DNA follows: TGCGCCAGCAGCTTGGCTGCCGGGATAAACAATGAGCAGTTCTTC. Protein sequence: CASSLAAGINNEQFF.

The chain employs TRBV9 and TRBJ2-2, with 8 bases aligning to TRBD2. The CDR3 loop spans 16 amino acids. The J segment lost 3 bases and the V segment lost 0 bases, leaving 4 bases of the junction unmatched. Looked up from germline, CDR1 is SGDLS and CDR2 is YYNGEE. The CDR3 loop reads CASSVVGGAHTGELFF. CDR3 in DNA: TGTGCCAGCAGCGTAGTCGGGGGGGCCCACACCGGGGAGCTGTTTTTT.

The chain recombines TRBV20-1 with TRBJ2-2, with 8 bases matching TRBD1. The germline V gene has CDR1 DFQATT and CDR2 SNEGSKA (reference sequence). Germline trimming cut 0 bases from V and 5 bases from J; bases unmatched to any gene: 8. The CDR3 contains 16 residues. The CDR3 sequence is CSARDPLTGGTGELFF. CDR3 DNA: TGCAGTGCTAGAGATCCCTTAACAGGGGGTACCGGGGAGCTGTTTTTT.

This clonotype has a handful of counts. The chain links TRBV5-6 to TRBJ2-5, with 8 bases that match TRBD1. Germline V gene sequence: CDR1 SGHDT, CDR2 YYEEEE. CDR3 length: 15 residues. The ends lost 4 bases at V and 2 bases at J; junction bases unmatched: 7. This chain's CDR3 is CASSRQGAIQETQYF. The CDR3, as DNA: TGTGCCAGCAGCCGCCAGGGGGCTATTCAAGAGACCCAGTACTTC.

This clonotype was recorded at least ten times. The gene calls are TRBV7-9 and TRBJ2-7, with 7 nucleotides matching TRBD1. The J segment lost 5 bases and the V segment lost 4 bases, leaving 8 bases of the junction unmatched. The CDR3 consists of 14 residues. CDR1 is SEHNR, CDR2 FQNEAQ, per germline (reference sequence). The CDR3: CASSSTDRAHEQYF. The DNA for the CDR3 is TGTGCCAGCAGCTCCACTGACAGGGCCCACGAGCAGTACTTC. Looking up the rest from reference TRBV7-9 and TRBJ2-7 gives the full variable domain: DTGVSQNPRHKITKRGQNVTFRCDPISEHNRLYWYRQTLGQGPEFLTYFQNEAQLEKSRLLSDRFSAERPKGSFSTLEIQRTEQGDSAMYLCASSSTDRAHEQYFGPGTRLTVT.

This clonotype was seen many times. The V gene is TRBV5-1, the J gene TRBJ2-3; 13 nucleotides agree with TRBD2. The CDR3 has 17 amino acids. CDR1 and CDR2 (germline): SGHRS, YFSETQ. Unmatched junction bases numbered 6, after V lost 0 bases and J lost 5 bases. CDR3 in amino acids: CASSLVRLAGGVDTQYF. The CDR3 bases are TGCGCCAGCAGCTTGGTCCGACTAGCGGGGGGCGTAGATACGCAGTATTTT.

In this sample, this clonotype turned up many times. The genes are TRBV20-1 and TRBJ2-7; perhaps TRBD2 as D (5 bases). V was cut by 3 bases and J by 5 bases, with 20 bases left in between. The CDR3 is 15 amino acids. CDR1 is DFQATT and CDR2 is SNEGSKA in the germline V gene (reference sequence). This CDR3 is CSASPLEGFDDEQYF. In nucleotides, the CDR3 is TGCAGTGCTAGCCCCTTAGAGGGATTTGACGACGAGCAGTACTTC.

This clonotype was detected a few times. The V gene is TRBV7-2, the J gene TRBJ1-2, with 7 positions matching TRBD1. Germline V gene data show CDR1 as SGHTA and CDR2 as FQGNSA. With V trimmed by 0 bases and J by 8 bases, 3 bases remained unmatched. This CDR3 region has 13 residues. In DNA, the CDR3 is TGTGCCAGCAGCTTAGCTAGGGGGCGCGGCTACACCTTC. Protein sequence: CASSLARGRGYTF. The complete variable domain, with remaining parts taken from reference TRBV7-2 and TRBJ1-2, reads GAGVSQSPSNKVTEKGKDVELRCDPISGHTALYWYRQSLGQGLEFLIYFQGNSAPDKSGLPSDRFSAERTGGSVSTLTIQRTQQEDSAVYLCASSLARGRGYTFGSGTRLTVV.

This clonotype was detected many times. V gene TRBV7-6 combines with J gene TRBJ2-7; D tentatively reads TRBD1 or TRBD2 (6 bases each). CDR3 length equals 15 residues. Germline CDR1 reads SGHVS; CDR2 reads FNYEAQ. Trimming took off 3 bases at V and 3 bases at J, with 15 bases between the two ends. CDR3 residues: CASSLGLTGIYEQYF. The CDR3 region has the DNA TGTGCCAGCAGCTTGGGACTTACAGGGATCTACGAGCAGTACTTC.

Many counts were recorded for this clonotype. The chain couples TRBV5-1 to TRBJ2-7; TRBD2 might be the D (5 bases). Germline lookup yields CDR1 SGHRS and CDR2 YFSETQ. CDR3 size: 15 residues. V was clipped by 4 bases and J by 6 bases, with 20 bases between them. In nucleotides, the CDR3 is TGCGCCAGCAGCCCTCTAGCTTCCGGATCCCTCGAGCAGTACTTC. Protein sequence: CASSPLASGSLEQYF.

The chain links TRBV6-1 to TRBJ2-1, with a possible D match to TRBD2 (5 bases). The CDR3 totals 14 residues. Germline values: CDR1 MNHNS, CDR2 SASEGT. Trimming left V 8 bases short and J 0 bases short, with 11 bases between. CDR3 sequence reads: CASSDWSSYNEQFF. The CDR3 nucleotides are TGTGCCAGCTCGGACTGGAGCTCCTACAATGAGCAGTTCTTC.

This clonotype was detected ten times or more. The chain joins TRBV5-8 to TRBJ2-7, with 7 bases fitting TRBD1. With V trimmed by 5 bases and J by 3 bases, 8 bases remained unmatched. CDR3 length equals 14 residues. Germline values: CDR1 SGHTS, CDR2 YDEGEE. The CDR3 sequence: CASRVGDSLYEQYF. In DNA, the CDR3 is TGTGCCAGCAGAGTGGGGGACAGCCTCTACGAGCAGTACTTC.

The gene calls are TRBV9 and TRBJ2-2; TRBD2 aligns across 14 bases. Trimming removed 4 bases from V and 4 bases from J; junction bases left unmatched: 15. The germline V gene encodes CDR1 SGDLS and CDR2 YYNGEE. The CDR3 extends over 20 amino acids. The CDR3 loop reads CASSLKMGLAGVVGTGELFF. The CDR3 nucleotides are TGTGCCAGCAGCCTAAAAATGGGACTAGCGGGAGTTGTCGGCACCGGGGAGCTGTTTTTT.

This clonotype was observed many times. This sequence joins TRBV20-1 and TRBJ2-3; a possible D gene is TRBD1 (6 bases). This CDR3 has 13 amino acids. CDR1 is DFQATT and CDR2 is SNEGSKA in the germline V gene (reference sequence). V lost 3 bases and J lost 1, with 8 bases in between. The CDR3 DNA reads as TGCAGTGCTAGTAGACAGGGCACAGATACGCAGTATTTT. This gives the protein CSASRQGTDTQYF.

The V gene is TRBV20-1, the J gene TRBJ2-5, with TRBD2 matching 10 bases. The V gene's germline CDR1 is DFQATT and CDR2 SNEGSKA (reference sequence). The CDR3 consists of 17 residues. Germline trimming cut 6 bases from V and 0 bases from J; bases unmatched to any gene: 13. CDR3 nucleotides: TGCAGTGCGCGGCTTACTACTAGCGGGGTGTACCAAGAGACCCAGTACTTC. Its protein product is CSARLTTSGVYQETQYF.

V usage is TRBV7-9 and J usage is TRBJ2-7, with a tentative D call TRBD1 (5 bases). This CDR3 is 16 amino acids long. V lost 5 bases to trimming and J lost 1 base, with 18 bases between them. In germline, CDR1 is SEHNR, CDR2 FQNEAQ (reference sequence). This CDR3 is CASSPQIGVTSYEQYF. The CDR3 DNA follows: TGTGCCAGCAGCCCCCAAATAGGGGTCACGTCCTACGAGCAGTACTTC.

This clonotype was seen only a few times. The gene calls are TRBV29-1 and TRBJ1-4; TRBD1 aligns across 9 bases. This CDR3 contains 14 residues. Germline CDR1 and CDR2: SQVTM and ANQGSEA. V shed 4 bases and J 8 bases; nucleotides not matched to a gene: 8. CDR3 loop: CSVGGSGTGEKLFF. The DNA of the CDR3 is TGCAGCGTTGGGGGATCCGGGACAGGGGAAAAACTGTTTTTT.